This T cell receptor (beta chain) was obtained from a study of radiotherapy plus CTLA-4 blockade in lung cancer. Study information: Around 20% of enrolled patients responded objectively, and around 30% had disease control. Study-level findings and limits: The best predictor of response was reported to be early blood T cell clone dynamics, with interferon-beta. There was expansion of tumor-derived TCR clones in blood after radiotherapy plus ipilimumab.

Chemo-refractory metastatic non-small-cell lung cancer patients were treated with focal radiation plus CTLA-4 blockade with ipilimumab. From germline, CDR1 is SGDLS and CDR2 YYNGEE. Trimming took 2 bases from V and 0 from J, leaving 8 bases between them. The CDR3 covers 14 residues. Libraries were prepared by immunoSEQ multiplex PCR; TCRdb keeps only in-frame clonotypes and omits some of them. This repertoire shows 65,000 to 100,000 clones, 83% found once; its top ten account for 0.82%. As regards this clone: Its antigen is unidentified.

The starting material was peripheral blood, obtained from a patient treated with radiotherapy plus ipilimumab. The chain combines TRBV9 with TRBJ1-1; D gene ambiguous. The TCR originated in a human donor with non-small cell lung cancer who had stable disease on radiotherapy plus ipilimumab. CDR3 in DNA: TGTGCCAGCAGCGTCAGATCTGTGAACACTGAAGCTTTCTTT. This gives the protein CASSVRSVNTEAFF.